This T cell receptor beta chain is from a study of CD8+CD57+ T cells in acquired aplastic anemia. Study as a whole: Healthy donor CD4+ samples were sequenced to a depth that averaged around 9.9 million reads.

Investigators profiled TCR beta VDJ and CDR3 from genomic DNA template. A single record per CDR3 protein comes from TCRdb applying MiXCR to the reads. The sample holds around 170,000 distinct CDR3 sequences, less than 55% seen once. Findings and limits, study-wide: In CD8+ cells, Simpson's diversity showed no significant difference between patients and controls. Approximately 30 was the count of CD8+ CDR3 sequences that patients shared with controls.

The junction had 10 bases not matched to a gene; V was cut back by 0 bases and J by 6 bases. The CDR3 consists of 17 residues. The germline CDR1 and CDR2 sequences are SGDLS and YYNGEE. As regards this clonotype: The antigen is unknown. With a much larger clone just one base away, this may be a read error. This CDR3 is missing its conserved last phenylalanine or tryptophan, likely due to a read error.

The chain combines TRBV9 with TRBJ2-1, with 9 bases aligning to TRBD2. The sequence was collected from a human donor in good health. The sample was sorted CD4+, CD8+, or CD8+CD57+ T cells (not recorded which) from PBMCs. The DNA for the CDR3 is TGTGCCAGCAGCGTAGCTGACCGGGCGGGAGGGCGCAATGAGCAGTTCCTC. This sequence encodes CASSVADRAGGRNEQFL.